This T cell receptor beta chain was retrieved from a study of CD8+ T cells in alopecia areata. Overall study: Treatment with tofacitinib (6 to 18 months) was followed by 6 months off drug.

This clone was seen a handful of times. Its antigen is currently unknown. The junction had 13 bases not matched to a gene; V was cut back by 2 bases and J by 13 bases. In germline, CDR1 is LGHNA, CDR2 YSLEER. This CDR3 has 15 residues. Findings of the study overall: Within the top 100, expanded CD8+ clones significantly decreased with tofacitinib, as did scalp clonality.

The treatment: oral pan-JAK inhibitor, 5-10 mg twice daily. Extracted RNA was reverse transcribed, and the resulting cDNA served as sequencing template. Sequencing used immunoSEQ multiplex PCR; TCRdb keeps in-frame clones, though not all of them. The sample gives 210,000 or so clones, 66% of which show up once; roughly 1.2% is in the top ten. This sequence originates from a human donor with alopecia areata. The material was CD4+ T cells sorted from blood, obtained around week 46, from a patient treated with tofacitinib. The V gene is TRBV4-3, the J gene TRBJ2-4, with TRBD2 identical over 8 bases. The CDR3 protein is CASSQRSGGGRRQYF. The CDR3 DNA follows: TGCGCCAGCAGCCAAAGGTCCGGGGGGGGTAGAAGGCAGTACTTC.